The 23 T cell receptor beta chains listed next were all sequenced from one sample in a study of post-analysis software for immune sequencing data. Overall study findings and caveats: The study found TRBV5-6, TRBV5-1 and TRBV20-1 among a handful of TRBV segments more frequent in patients than controls.

Sequencing libraries made from TCR beta cDNA carried unique molecular identifiers. TCRdb redid the calling of the PCR reads with MiXCR, one entry per CDR3 protein. The table includes around 400,000 distinct CDR3 sequences, about 40% detected once. These TCRs' antigens remain unknown. The source material was blood. The receptors originated from a girl aged 2 to 10 with multiple sclerosis.

V is TRBV28 and J is TRBJ2-3; a weak D match, TRBD1 (6 bases). The CDR3 loop spans 14 amino acids. Germline V gives CDR1 MDHEN, CDR2 SYDVKM. Trimming stripped 5 bases from V and 3 bases from J, with 12 bases between. As DNA, the CDR3 is TGTGCCAGCAGTCCCCCAGGGGAGACAGATACGCAGTATTTT. As protein: CASSPPGETDTQYF.

The sample holds a few counts of this clonotype. V gene TRBV6-6 combines with J gene TRBJ2-3; possibly TRBD1 for D (5 bases). V was trimmed by 7 bases and J by 3 bases, leaving 11 bases between them. Germline V lookup: CDR1 MNHNY, CDR2 SVGAGI (reference sequence). The CDR3 is made up of 13 amino acids. CDR3 loop: CASTTRQTDTQYF. DNA for the CDR3: TGTGCCAGCACGACCCGACAGACAGATACGCAGTATTTT.

The V and J genes are TRBV6-6 and TRBJ1-2; 7 bases fit TRBD1. The V gene end was trimmed by 4 bases and the J gene end by 5 bases; junction bases not matched to a gene: 13. This CDR3 contains 16 residues. CDR1 MNHNY and CDR2 SVGAGI come from the germline V gene (reference sequence). The CDR3 loop is CASSSLDRDDPYGYTF. The CDR3 DNA reads TGTGCCAGCAGTTCGCTAGACAGGGACGACCCTTATGGCTACACCTTC.

This clonotype was seen a handful of times. The J gene is TRBJ2-1, the V gene TRBV9, with D hard to call. Trimming removed 3 bases from V and 8 bases from J, with 15 bases in between. The CDR3 length is 14 residues. Per germline, CDR1 SGDLS and CDR2 YYNGEE. The CDR3 region has the DNA TGTGCCAGCAGCGGATACATCGGGTACGATGAGCAGTTCTTC. Translated, it gives CASSGYIGYDEQFF.

The CDR3 coding sequence is TGCAGTGCTAGGCCCCGCTCGAATTTAGCCAAAAACATTCAGTACTTC. It translates to CSARPRSNLAKNIQYF. The chain couples TRBV20-1 to TRBJ2-4; D is unresolved. The V and J ends lost 3 bases and 0 bases respectively, with 15 bases between them. The length of the CDR3 is 16 residues. Per germline, CDR1 DFQATT and CDR2 SNEGSKA (reference sequence).

The chain links TRBV5-1 to TRBJ2-3; 8 bases are shared with TRBD2. Looked up from germline, CDR1 is SGHRS and CDR2 is YFSETQ. CDR3 length: 16 amino acids. The V and J ends lost 0 bases and 2 bases, in that order; junction bases with no gene match: 5. This chain's CDR3 is CASSLEAGVSTDTQYF. CDR3 bases: TGCGCCAGCAGCTTGGAAGCGGGGGTTTCCACAGATACGCAGTATTTT.

The chain employs TRBV25-1 and TRBJ2-5, with 10 nucleotides matching TRBD2. V dropped 1 base and J dropped 5; count of bases not matched to a gene: 10. This CDR3 comprises 17 residues. The germline V gene has CDR1 MGHDK and CDR2 SYGVNS. CDR3 loop: CASSEWSGRAPRETQYF. DNA for the CDR3: TGTGCCAGCAGTGAATGGAGCGGGAGGGCCCCCCGGGAGACCCAGTACTTC.

V usage is TRBV3-1 and J usage is TRBJ1-6; D possibly corresponds to TRBD1 (5 bases). Germline values: CDR1 LGHDT, CDR2 YNNKEL (reference sequence). The CDR3 consists of 13 residues. V lost 5 bases and J lost 7, with 9 bases in between. The CDR3, as DNA: TGTGCCAGCAGCTGGGGCCCGAATTCACCCCTCCACTTT. This sequence encodes CASSWGPNSPLHF.

The chain links TRBV7-9 to TRBJ2-5; TRBD2 aligns across 7 bases. This CDR3 comprises 16 residues. Trimming at V came to 2 bases and at J to 11 bases, leaving 17 bases not matched to a gene. Per germline, CDR1 SEHNR and CDR2 FQNEAQ (reference sequence). The CDR3 reads CASSLRGRTSPYEQYF. The CDR3 bases are TGTGCCAGCAGCTTAAGGGGCAGGACTAGTCCCTATGAGCAGTACTTC.

In this sample, this clonotype turned up a few times. The V call is TRBV24-1, the J call TRBJ2-5, with a possible D match to TRBD1 (5 bases). The V end lost 3 bases, the J end lost 1 base, and 8 bases lay between the germline ends. Germline V gives CDR1 KGHDR, CDR2 SFDVKD. The CDR3 is 14 residues long. The CDR3 region is CATSDTGTQETQYF. The CDR3 DNA is TGTGCCACCAGTGATACAGGTACCCAAGAGACCCAGTACTTC.

The chain couples TRBV6-6 to TRBJ2-5; D not certain. V shed 1 base and J shed 3 bases, with 6 bases lying between them. This CDR3 is built from 13 residues. Germline V gene data show CDR1 as MNHNY and CDR2 as SVGAGI (reference sequence). CDR3 in DNA: TGTGCCAGCAGTTACTGGATCAAAGAGACCCAGTACTTC. It specifies CASSYWIKETQYF.

This clonotype has just a few counts. The rearrangement links TRBV11-1 to TRBJ2-5; D ambiguous. The CDR3 is made up of 13 amino acids. Germline V gives CDR1 SGHAT, CDR2 FQDESV (reference sequence). Deletions cut 5 bases from V and 5 bases from J, with 12 bases between. CDR3 in DNA: TGTGCCAGCAGCAATAGAGTGATGGAGACCCAGTACTTC. This codes for CASSNRVMETQYF.

The CDR3: CASSLSPRGGEETQYF. The CDR3 DNA reads as TGCGCCAGCAGCCTAAGTCCGCGGGGGGGAGAGGAGACCCAGTACTTC. V usage is TRBV4-1 and J usage is TRBJ2-5; TRBD2 agrees at 9 bases. Germline trimming cut 4 bases from V and 5 bases from J; bases unmatched to any gene: 11. Germline V CDR1 and CDR2: MGHRA, YSYEKL. This CDR3 has 16 residues.

The gene calls are TRBV28 and TRBJ2-1, with a tentative D call TRBD2 (6 bases). V lost 0 bases, J lost 6 bases, and 12 bases lay in between. This CDR3 has 15 residues. Germline values: CDR1 MDHEN, CDR2 SYDVKM. As DNA, the CDR3 is TGTGCCAGCAGTTTATGGCGCAGACTAGGCAATGAGCAGTTCTTC. This sequence encodes CASSLWRRLGNEQFF.

The V call is TRBV12-3 or TRBV12-4, the J call TRBJ2-1; unclear D gene. Trimming shortened V by 5 bases and J by 10 bases, and 15 bases separated the two germline ends. This CDR3 region has 13 residues. The CDR3 coding sequence is TGTGCCAGCAGTCCCGCCAGGCGTAGCGAGCAGTTCTTC. Its protein product is CASSPARRSEQFF.

DNA for the CDR3: TGCGCCAGCAGCCGAACACTATTAGCGGGGGGACCCTACAATCAAGAGACCCAGTACTTC. Translation: CASSRTLLAGGPYNQETQYF. V and J are TRBV4-3 and TRBJ2-5; 10 nucleotides match TRBD2. The J segment lost 2 bases and the V segment lost 4 bases, leaving 19 bases of the junction unmatched. The CDR3 consists of 20 residues. Per the germline V gene, CDR1 is LGHNA and CDR2 is YSLEER.

This clonotype came up a few times. The chain couples TRBV5-6 to TRBJ2-3; no firm D call. Trimming removed 4 bases from V and 1 base from J, with 16 bases in between. Germline loops: CDR1 SGHDT, CDR2 YYEEEE. The CDR3 length is 16 residues. The DNA of the CDR3 is TGTGCCAGCAGCCACATGGATGTGAGAGGCACAGATACGCAGTATTTT. Translation gives CASSHMDVRGTDTQYF.

V usage is TRBV20-1 and J usage is TRBJ1-6; maybe TRBD1 (5 bases). V gave up 3 bases and J gave up 8 bases, with 14 bases separating them. The CDR3 covers 14 residues. The V gene's germline CDR1 is DFQATT and CDR2 SNEGSKA (reference sequence). For the CDR3, the DNA is TGCAGTGCTAGGAAGGGGCAGGGCGATTCACCCCTCCACTTT. Residues: CSARKGQGDSPLHF.

J is TRBJ2-1 and V is TRBV20-1; 10 bases fit TRBD2. V lost 0 bases and J lost 7; bases outside the gene matches: 12. CDR3 size: 17 residues. Germline assignment: CDR1 DFQATT and CDR2 SNEGSKA (reference sequence). This CDR3 reads CSARDRASGGAGNEQFF. CDR3 coding DNA: TGCAGTGCTAGAGATCGCGCGAGCGGGGGGGCCGGTAATGAGCAGTTCTTC.

A few counts support this clonotype. The rearrangement uses TRBV19 and TRBJ1-5; TRBD1 is a possible D gene (6 bases). The germline V and J ends were trimmed by 4 bases and 5 bases, with 9 bases remaining between them. Looked up from germline, CDR1 is LNHDA and CDR2 is SQIVND (reference sequence). The CDR3 runs 13 residues. CDR3 coding DNA: TGTGCCAGTAGTAGGAGACAGGATCAGCCCCAGCATTTT. Protein sequence: CASSRRQDQPQHF.

The chain is built from TRBV5-1 and TRBJ2-7; 7 bases are a match to TRBD1. With V trimmed by 5 bases and J by 1 base, 3 bases remained unmatched. This CDR3 comprises 13 residues. Germline V gene lookup returns CDR1 SGHRS and CDR2 YFSETQ. The CDR3 region has the DNA TGCGCCAGCAGATCGACAGGGTCCTACGAGCAGTACTTC. Protein product: CASRSTGSYEQYF.

The CDR3 bases are TGCGCCAGCAGCCAACGACAGGGGGAAAACACTGAAGCTTTCTTT. This sequence encodes CASSQRQGENTEAFF. The chain employs TRBV4-1 and TRBJ1-1; TRBD1 agrees at 9 bases. The CDR3 is 15 amino acids. The V segment lost 2 bases and the J segment 2 bases; nucleotides outside the gene matches: 3. Germline V lookup: CDR1 MGHRA, CDR2 YSYEKL.

The J gene is TRBJ1-5, the V gene TRBV6-1; D possibly corresponds to TRBD1 (6 bases). V lost 5 bases and J 4 bases, leaving 15 bases between the germline ends. Germline CDR1 is MNHNS and CDR2 is SASEGT. The CDR3 is 15 amino acids. Here the CDR3 DNA reads TGTGCCAGCAGTACCTCCGAGGGGACAAATCAGCCCCAGCATTTT. It is translated as CASSTSEGTNQPQHF.